This TCR beta chain derives from a study of OX40 agonist ivuxolimab in advanced cancers. Across the whole study: Patients' therapy was ivuxolimab, an antibody that acts as an agonist of OX40 (CD134). Past anti-PD-1, anti-PD-L1 or anti-CTLA-4 therapy was accepted, and 40% had received some. Dose-escalation patients were diagnosed with hepatocellular carcinoma, melanoma, renal cell cancer or head and neck cancer.

Generated by immunoSEQ multiplex PCR, the TCRdb table keeps only in-frame clones and is missing some. The sample includes 20,000 to 25,000 clones, roughly 93% of them seen just once. This CDR3 has 14 amino acids. The V end lost 1 base, the J end lost 6 bases, and 10 bases lay between the germline ends. CDR1 LNHNV and CDR2 YYDKDF come from the germline V gene (reference sequence). The investigators sampled blood at baseline, at cycle 4 day 1, and at cycle 7 day 1. This sequence originates from an adult with an advanced solid tumor such as melanoma, head and neck, liver or kidney cancer. The chain uses TRBV15 and TRBJ2-4; maybe TRBD1 (6 bases). Sequences were derived from CD4+ or CD8+ T cells sorted from blood, sampled in a trial of the OX40 agonist ivuxolimab. This CDR3 reads CATSRGQGLNIQYF. The CDR3 DNA reads TGTGCCACCAGCAGAGGGCAGGGGCTAAACATTCAGTACTTC.